The 21 T cell receptor beta chains below all came from one sample that was sequenced in a study of T-cell memory formation after mild COVID-19. Via MiXCR, TCRdb re-called the 5' RACE reads, giving one row per CDR3 protein. The profile shows fewer than 400,000 distinct CDR3 sequences, roughly 15% of them singletons. Sequenced: PBMCs or a T cell subset sorted from them (not recorded which). These receptors were obtained from a man aged 18 to 30 who had mild COVID-19 (a few samples of this study predate the infection). Cell type and time point are not known.

The chain uses TRBV20-1 and TRBJ2-7; 8 bases agree with TRBD1. The ends lost 3 bases at V and 5 bases at J; junction bases unmatched: 6. The CDR3 covers 13 residues. CDR1 is DFQATT and CDR2 is SNEGSKA in the germline V gene (reference sequence). The CDR3 DNA sequence: TGCAGTGCTAGTACAGGGGGTTGGAACGAGCAGTACTTC. Translated: CSASTGGWNEQYF.

The genes are TRBV5-4 and TRBJ2-3; 7 bases are a match to TRBD2. V was clipped by 1 base and J by 1 base; unmatched bases: 3. Germline V CDR1 and CDR2: SGHNT, YYREEE (reference sequence). The CDR3 contains 15 residues. In DNA, the CDR3 is TGTGCCAGCAGCTTGAGTCTAGCGGGCACAGATACGCAGTATTTT. It yields the protein CASSLSLAGTDTQYF.

In this sample, this clonotype turned up many times. The chain carries TRBV6-5 and TRBJ2-7, with a weak D call TRBD2 (5 bases). Germline V gene lookup returns CDR1 MNHEY and CDR2 SVGAGI. The CDR3 runs to 19 residues. V lost 6 bases and J lost 2, with 29 bases in between. This chain's CDR3 is CASSLVRAAWRNGAYEQYV. CDR3 DNA: TGTGCCAGCAGCCTAGTTCGTGCCGCGTGGAGGAACGGCGCCTACGAGCAGTACGTC.

This clonotype turned up a few times. DNA of the CDR3: TGTGCCAGCAGCCCGAAGGGAGGAAGCAATCAGCCCCAGCATTTT. This codes for CASSPKGGSNQPQHF. The chain is built from TRBV6-6 and TRBJ1-5, with no clear D. The CDR3 has 15 residues. Looked up from germline, CDR1 is MNHNY and CDR2 is SVGAGI (reference sequence). Trimming pared 6 bases from V and 1 base from J, leaving 13 bases between.

J is TRBJ2-5 and V is TRBV4-1, with 7 bases aligning to TRBD2. J was trimmed by 4 bases and V by 1 base; bases with no gene match: 6. This CDR3 contains 15 residues. Germline assignment: CDR1 MGHRA and CDR2 YSYEKL. The CDR3 reads CASSQVPGEGETQYF. In nucleotides, the CDR3 is TGCGCCAGCAGCCAAGTACCTGGGGAGGGAGAGACCCAGTACTTC.

The genes are TRBV4-1 and TRBJ1-2; D is unclear. V was cut by 1 base and J by 3 bases, with 12 bases left in between. Per germline, CDR1 MGHRA and CDR2 YSYEKL. The CDR3 is 15 residues long. The CDR3 reads CASSQVNHPDYGYTF. In DNA, the CDR3 is TGCGCCAGCAGCCAAGTGAATCATCCCGACTATGGCTACACCTTC.

The gene calls are TRBV12-3 or TRBV12-4 and TRBJ2-1; no reliable D call. The CDR3 contains 14 residues. V lost 6 bases and J 2 bases, leaving 11 bases between the germline ends. Here the CDR3 DNA reads TGTGCCAGCAGCCGCCTAGAGGCCTACAATGAGCAGTTCTTC. Translating gives CASSRLEAYNEQFF.

The chain is built from TRBV20-1 and TRBJ2-7; 7 positions match TRBD1. The CDR3 is 13 residues long. Germline V gene data show CDR1 as DFQATT and CDR2 as SNEGSKA (reference sequence). The junction had 6 bases not matched to a gene; V was cut back by 0 bases and J by 7 bases. CDR3 coding DNA: TGCAGTGCTAGAGAACTGTTCAGGGGGGAGCAGTACGTC. It yields the protein CSARELFRGEQYV.

The chain joins TRBV5-5 to TRBJ1-2; no firm D call. The CDR3 loop spans 14 amino acids. Germline loops: CDR1 SGHKS, CDR2 YYEKEE (reference sequence). The V end lost 4 bases, the J end lost 2 bases, and 12 bases lay between the germline ends. In nucleotides, the CDR3 is TGTGCCAGCAGCCGGTCGCTCCAAAACTATGGCTACACCTTC. Protein: CASSRSLQNYGYTF.

This clonotype was observed a handful of times. The chain recombines TRBV4-2 with TRBJ2-1; the match to TRBD2 covers 10 bases. J was trimmed by 0 bases and V by 4 bases; bases with no gene match: 3. This CDR3 spans 16 amino acids. Germline V gene lookup returns CDR1 LGHNA and CDR2 YNFKEQ. The CDR3 is CASSLSGGFSYNEQFF. CDR3 in DNA: TGTGCCAGCAGCCTTAGCGGGGGGTTCTCCTACAATGAGCAGTTCTTC.

This clonotype was seen a few times. This sequence joins TRBV7-2 and TRBJ2-5; 11 nucleotides line up with TRBD2. Unmatched junction bases numbered 3, after V lost 3 bases and J lost 3 bases. CDR3 length: 15 residues. The germline V gene has CDR1 SGHTA and CDR2 FQGNSA. The chain's CDR3 is CASSFRLAGKETQYF. The CDR3 region has the DNA TGTGCCAGCAGCTTTCGACTAGCGGGGAAAGAGACCCAGTACTTC.

This clonotype was observed a few times. The CDR3 DNA reads TGTGCCAGCAGCCCTGGGGCCTATAACACCGGGGAGCTGTTTTTT. Amino acid sequence: CASSPGAYNTGELFF. The rearrangement joins TRBV2 to TRBJ2-2; tentative D call: TRBD1 (5 bases). The germline V gene has CDR1 SNHLY and CDR2 FYNNEI. The CDR3 runs to 15 residues. V lost 6 bases, J lost 2 bases, and 13 bases lay in between.

This clonotype appeared a few times. The rearrangement uses TRBV20-1 and TRBJ1-4, with unresolved D. Trimming cost V 6 bases and J 0 bases, with 5 bases left between them. This CDR3 contains 12 residues. Per the germline V gene, CDR1 is DFQATT and CDR2 is SNEGSKA (reference sequence). As DNA, the CDR3 is TGCAGTGCGGACGCAACTAATGAAAAACTGTTTTTT. It yields the protein CSADATNEKLFF.

The rearrangement links TRBV19 to TRBJ2-3; D may be TRBD2 (5 bases). This CDR3 contains 14 residues. CDR1 LNHDA and CDR2 SQIVND come from the germline V gene (reference sequence). V lost 4 bases, J lost 5 bases, and 13 bases lay in between. The CDR3 is CASSKSSTKDTQYF. For the CDR3, the DNA is TGTGCCAGTAGTAAGTCTAGCACGAAAGATACGCAGTATTTT.

The table lists this clonotype with many counts. V is TRBV29-1 and J is TRBJ1-1, with D unresolved. CDR3 length: 12 amino acids. Trimming took 8 bases from V and 1 from J, leaving 11 bases between them. Germline V gene lookup returns CDR1 SQVTM and CDR2 ANQGSEA. CDR3 sequence reads: CSYCEGNTEAFF. The CDR3 DNA reads TGCAGCTACTGCGAGGGGAACACTGAAGCTTTCTTT.

This clonotype was detected many times. This chain links TRBV6-9 with TRBJ2-3; D gene ambiguous. Trimming pared 4 bases from V and 4 bases from J, leaving 0 bases between. Germline V gene lookup returns CDR1 MNHGY and CDR2 SVAAGI. The CDR3 length is 10 residues. Here the CDR3 reads CASSSDTQYF. The DNA of the CDR3 is TGTGCCAGCAGTTCAGATACGCAGTATTTT.

This clonotype was counted a few times. In DNA, the CDR3 is TGTGCCAGCAGCTCCCCCCCGGACAGATATAATCAGCCCCAGCATTTT. This translates into CASSSPPDRYNQPQHF. The chain recombines TRBV7-8 with TRBJ1-5; perhaps TRBD1 as D (6 bases). Germline CDR1 SGHVS, CDR2 FQNEAQ. Trimming stripped 4 bases from V and 4 bases from J, with 17 bases between. The CDR3 consists of 16 residues.

The rearrangement links TRBV9 to TRBJ1-5; maybe TRBD1 (6 bases). Germline lookup yields CDR1 SGDLS and CDR2 YYNGEE. This CDR3 contains 14 residues. Trimming removed 5 bases from V and 7 bases from J, with 16 bases in between. The CDR3 DNA follows: TGTGCCAGCAGTCTTAGGGGGGGAGTGCAGCCCCAGCATTTT. Its protein product is CASSLRGGVQPQHF.

The V call is TRBV7-2, the J call TRBJ2-2, with a possible D match to TRBD1 (5 bases). This CDR3 has 15 amino acids. CDR1 and CDR2 (germline): SGHTA, FQGNSA. Trimming left V 6 bases short and J 3 bases short, with 14 bases between. The CDR3 spells CASRPGRAYTGELFF. The CDR3 bases are TGTGCCAGCAGGCCCGGCAGGGCCTACACCGGGGAGCTGTTTTTT.

The chain employs TRBV7-9 and TRBJ2-6; no definite D call. Trimming pared 4 bases from V and 3 bases from J, leaving 1 base between. The CDR3 length is 12 residues. CDR1 and CDR2 from the germline V gene are SEHNR and FQNEAQ (reference sequence). The DNA of the CDR3 is TGTGCCAGCAGCTATGGGGCCAACGTCCTGACTTTC. Encoded protein: CASSYGANVLTF.

In its sample, this clonotype was seen a few times. The chain links TRBV2 to TRBJ1-2; 8 bases match TRBD1. Germline V lookup: CDR1 SNHLY, CDR2 FYNNEI. V was clipped by 6 bases and J by 1 base; unmatched bases: 13. CDR3 size: 17 residues. Here the CDR3 reads CASSRGQGRIRNYGYTF. The DNA for the CDR3 is TGTGCCAGCAGCCGAGGACAGGGACGAATACGTAACTATGGCTACACCTTC.